This T cell receptor beta chain was identified in a study of CD8+ T cells in alopecia areata. Study-level information: Patients remained on tofacitinib for 6 to 18 months and then went 6 months without it. Findings of the study overall: Scalp sequencing also captures normal skin's resident alphabeta T cells.

Germline V gene lookup returns CDR1 MDHEN and CDR2 SYDVKM. Trimming stripped 10 bases from V and 3 bases from J, with 19 bases between. This CDR3 is built from 14 residues. Extracted RNA was reverse transcribed, and the resulting cDNA served as sequencing template. Repertoires were generated with immunoSEQ multiplex PCR, while TCRdb's copy carries only in-frame clones and drops some. This sample has about 120,000 clones; 35% to 45% occur once, and the top ten carry roughly 3.2%. As to this clone: Its antigen is undetermined.

Collected material from alopecia areata patients comprised lesional scalp punch biopsies and peripheral blood. The chain carries TRBV28 and TRBJ2-7; D possibly corresponds to TRBD2 (6 bases). Sequencing was performed on CD4+ T cells sorted from blood. The TCR was taken from a human donor with alopecia areata. The CDR3 sequence: CATRRVQSLYEQYF. The DNA of the CDR3 is TGTGCCACCCGGAGGGTCCAGTCCCTCTACGAGCAGTACTTC.